The sequence of this TCR beta chain was determined in a study of graft-versus-host responses after intestinal transplantation (dated by TCRdb to the early 2020s). Study-level background: Multivisceral, liver-intestinal, or isolated intestinal transplants were received by the recipients. Anti-thymocyte globulin induction was given to all recipients, followed by maintenance tacrolimus and steroids for approximately three years. Graft-versus-host and host-versus-graft alloreactive T cell clones were tracked in the graft, circulation and bone marrow after intestinal transplantation using bulk TCR-beta CDR3 sequencing. To identify alloreactive clones, pre-transplant mixed lymphocyte reaction products were sequenced and compared with unstimulated pre-transplant donor and recipient T cells. A cohort of roughly 25 intestinal transplant recipients, including one retransplant, was enrolled, and 3 patients lacking pretransplant specimens were excluded. Donor T cell macrochimerism was defined as a peak of at least 4% donor T cells among recipient peripheral blood mononuclear cells. Rather than being sequenced by the commercial service, samples from three later patients were sequenced in-house on an Illumina MiSeq and processed with MiXCR.

What this sample's time point label stands for: cells obtained before transplantation from donor or recipient. In mixed lymphocyte reactions, 200,000 CFSE-labeled pre-transplant responders were plated with 200,000 irradiated violet-dye-labeled stimulators and cultured for around 6 days. After the mixed lymphocyte reaction, proliferating CD3+CD4+CFSE-low and CD3+CD8+CFSE-low responder cells were FACS-sorted on a BD Influx sorter. This clone turned up a few times. The input lacks base qualities; no much larger clone sits a single base away. The method behind the library was the immunoSEQ multiplex PCR assay. For most patients, genomic DNA was isolated using the Qiagen DNeasy Blood and Tissue Kit and was shipped frozen to Adaptive Biotechnologies for TCR sequencing. For most patients, genomic DNA was subjected to high-throughput TCR-beta CDR3 sequencing by Adaptive Biotechnologies. The authors' analysis ran thus. Adaptive's ImmunoSEQ software was the source of the TCR sequencing data for 15 to 20 patients, while a few other patients were processed with MiXCR and VDJtools. To correct CD4 versus CD8 sorting errors, any sequence found in both subsets at a frequency ratio below 5:1 was removed. CDR3 nucleotide sequences shared by donor and recipient were removed because the origin of these sequences could not be assigned. Alloreactive clones required at least 2-fold expansion over unstimulated cells and minimum CFSE-low frequency of 0.002% (template counts) or 0.001% (read counts). Clones were considered mappable if detected in sequenced pre-transplant spleen, lymph node, or MLR CFSE-low populations of the donor or recipient. The cumulative frequency of alloreactive clones was calculated as a percentage of all sequences, weighted by copy number. Imported from immuneACCESS, the table was reduced by TCRdb to in-frame sequences with V and J called. These copies leave out some clones; in studies compared against another copy, an unresolved V gene accounts for under half, and the cause of the remainder is not known. D and trimming were read from the DNA, whereas the V and J calls and clone size are those reported in that table. In all, the sample holds some 19,000 clones, and about a third of those were seen once. In total, the top ten clones hold 1.5% to 2.5% of the sample.

The germline V gene yields MDHEN for CDR1 and SYDVKM for CDR2. From the cysteine through the phenylalanine, the CDR3 covers 14 amino acids. CDR3 DNA only is kept here, 42 bases in frame from base 1. The junction carries 7 bases between V and J, which are trimmed by 4 bases and 0 bases respectively. The investigation overall reported the following: Conclusions were limited by the relatively low number and heterogeneity of intestinal transplant patients. Early after transplant, peak levels of circulating GvH clones were associated with declines in HvG clones. Patients with donor T cell macrochimerism had high GvH to HvG T cell clonal ratios in their allografts. GvH clones were detected in recipient bone marrow, and some appeared earlier in ileal mucosa or blood, consistent with an intestinal mucosal origin.

Sample: alloreactive CD4+ T cells from a mixed lymphocyte reaction culture, taken before transplantation. What the cell subset or site label conveys for this sample: CFSE-low proliferating T cells sorted from approximately six-day pre-transplant mixed lymphocyte reaction (GvH or HvG direction). Here the chain combines TRBV28 and TRBJ2-4, with the D segment identity uncertain. The sequence derives from a human patient who was an organ donor for intestinal transplantation. The DNA is as follows: TGTGCCAGCAGTTCGACGGTAGCCAAAAACATTCAGTACTTC. This yields the protein CASSSTVAKNIQYF.